Below, 16 T cell receptor beta chains from the same sample are listed, as sequenced in a study of T cell responses to AZD1222 COVID-19 vaccine. Libraries were prepared by immunoSEQ multiplex PCR; TCRdb keeps only in-frame clonotypes and omits some of them. The table shows 150,000 or so clones, with 91% occurring only once. Material: peripheral blood, obtained on day 0 of AZD1222 vaccination. The receptors derive from an adult in good health.

The rearrangement links TRBV9 to TRBJ1-4, with 8 nucleotides matching TRBD1. The CDR3 contains 14 residues. Trimming removed 0 bases from V and 7 bases from J; junction bases left unmatched: 2. Germline loops: CDR1 SGDLS, CDR2 YYNGEE. CDR3 residues: CASSVGQGFEKLFF. The CDR3 nucleotides are TGTGCCAGCAGCGTAGGACAGGGGTTTGAAAAACTGTTTTTT.

This chain links TRBV19 with TRBJ1-1; D may be TRBD1 (5 bases). The CDR3 contains 13 residues. Germline lookup yields CDR1 LNHDA and CDR2 SQIVND (reference sequence). V lost 5 bases and J 6 bases, leaving 13 bases between the germline ends. The CDR3 nucleotides are TGTGCCAGTAGTTTCCTCACGGGGGCTGAAGCTTTCTTT. Its protein is CASSFLTGAEAFF.

The V call is TRBV5-1, the J call TRBJ2-7; tentatively, D is TRBD1 (5 bases). Trimming took 0 bases from V and 6 from J, leaving 22 bases between them. Germline loops: CDR1 SGHRS, CDR2 YFSETQ. The CDR3 has 17 residues. CDR3 sequence reads: CASSLVPGIASLGEQYF. DNA of the CDR3: TGCGCCAGCAGCTTGGTTCCAGGGATCGCTTCGCTGGGCGAGCAGTACTTC.

The chain is built from TRBV7-3 and TRBJ2-7; D is unresolved. V shed 2 bases and J shed 7 bases, with 12 bases lying between them. In germline, CDR1 is SGHTA, CDR2 FQGTGA. The CDR3 totals 13 residues. DNA for the CDR3: TGTGCCAGCAGCTTAGGCTTAAGGGCAGAGCAGTACTTC. This codes for CASSLGLRAEQYF.

The chain recombines TRBV28 with TRBJ1-4; TRBD1 is a possible D gene (5 bases). Germline CDR1 reads MDHEN; CDR2 reads SYDVKM. Trimming took 4 bases from V and 3 from J, leaving 18 bases between them. This CDR3 is built from 17 residues. CDR3 sequence: CASSSTRTLGANEKLFF. DNA for the CDR3: TGTGCCAGCAGTTCAACTCGGACGCTAGGGGCTAATGAAAAACTGTTTTTT.

This clone was counted once. CDR3 nucleotide sequence: TGTGCCAGCAGCCAAGATAGAAGCGGTGAAAAACTGTTTTTT. Amino acid sequence: CASSQDRSGEKLFF. The V and J genes are TRBV3-1 (or the pseudogene TRBV3-2) and TRBJ1-4; D uncertain. The V gene lost 0 bases and the J gene lost 7 bases, with 9 bases spanning the gap. The CDR3 is 14 residues long. In germline, CDR1 is LGHDT, CDR2 YNNKEL (reference sequence).

This chain connects TRBV19 to TRBJ2-3; 10 bases fit TRBD2. Germline trimming cut 10 bases from V and 1 base from J; bases unmatched to any gene: 5. The CDR3 has 14 residues. Germline lookup yields CDR1 LNHDA and CDR2 SQIVND (reference sequence). The CDR3 DNA sequence: TGTGCCACCGCAACTAGCGGGGGCACAGATACGCAGTATTTT. Translating gives CATATSGGTDTQYF. Filled out from reference TRBV19 and TRBJ2-3, the complete variable domain reads DGGITQSPKYLFRKEGQNVTLSCEQNLNHDAMYWYRQDPGQGLRLIYYSQIVNDFQKGDIAEGYSVSREKKESFPLTVTSAQKNPTAFYLCATATSGGTDTQYFGPGTRLTVL.

This chain joins TRBV6-2 or TRBV6-3 and TRBJ1-1, with unresolved D. Trimming left V 3 bases short and J 1 base short, with 6 bases between. Germline V CDR1 and CDR2: MNHEY, SVGEGT. This CDR3 comprises 13 residues. The CDR3: CASSYEWNTEAFF. For the CDR3, the DNA is TGTGCCAGCAGTTATGAGTGGAACACTGAAGCTTTCTTT.

The chain combines TRBV12-5 with TRBJ2-1, with 9 bases lining up with TRBD2. The V and J ends lost 6 bases and 6 bases, in that order; junction bases with no gene match: 12. Per the germline V gene, CDR1 is LGHNT and CDR2 is FRNRAP. This CDR3 is built from 16 residues. The CDR3 coding sequence is TGTGCTAGTGGCCCGACCTTAGCGGGGGAAAGCAATGAGCAGTTCTTC. This codes for CASGPTLAGESNEQFF.

The chain joins TRBV5-6 to TRBJ1-6; D call uncertain. Trimming pared 1 base from V and 9 bases from J, leaving 14 bases between. Per germline, CDR1 SGHDT and CDR2 YYEEEE. This CDR3 region has 15 residues. DNA of the CDR3: TGTGCCAGCAGCTTGCGTAGGAAACCTGCTTCACCCCTCCACTTT. Translation gives CASSLRRKPASPLHF.

The chain has TRBV2 and TRBJ1-5; no firm D call. Trimming took off 0 bases at V and 3 bases at J, with 6 bases between the two ends. In germline, CDR1 is SNHLY, CDR2 FYNNEI. The CDR3 loop spans 14 amino acids. CDR3 bases: TGTGCCAGCAGTGAAGCGCATAACAATCAGCCCCAGCATTTT. As protein: CASSEAHNNQPQHF. The complete variable domain, with remaining parts taken from reference TRBV2 and TRBJ1-5, reads EPEVTQTPSHQVTQMGQEVILRCVPISNHLYFYWYRQILGQKVEFLVSFYNNEISEKSEIFDDQFSVERPDGSNFTLKIRSTKLEDSAMYFCASSEAHNNQPQHFGDGTRLSIL.

The chain is built from TRBV5-4 and TRBJ1-2; TRBD1 might be the D (5 bases). The germline V gene encodes CDR1 SGHNT and CDR2 YYREEE (reference sequence). With 1 base removed from V and 2 bases from J, the gap between germline ends came to 9 bases. The CDR3 is 14 amino acids. The CDR3 DNA reads as TGTGCCAGCAGCTTGTATAAGGGGAACTATGGCTACACCTTC. Residues: CASSLYKGNYGYTF.

The CDR3 sequence is CASRIPGLVFNEQFF. The DNA for the CDR3 is TGTGCCAGCAGGATCCCGGGACTAGTGTTCAATGAGCAGTTCTTC. The chain combines TRBV6-5 with TRBJ2-1; 8 bases line up with TRBD2. This CDR3 is 15 amino acids long. Germline lookup yields CDR1 MNHEY and CDR2 SVGAGI. Trimming took 6 bases from V and 6 from J; bases not matched to a gene: 10.

The chain carries TRBV29-1 and TRBJ2-1; the match to TRBD1 covers 7 bases. This CDR3 has 15 residues. Trimming at V came to 0 bases and at J to 3 bases, leaving 5 bases not matched to a gene. Germline V gene lookup returns CDR1 SQVTM and CDR2 ANQGSEA. The CDR3 sequence: CSVEEPGQIYNEQFF. For the CDR3, the DNA is TGCAGCGTTGAAGAACCGGGACAGATCTACAATGAGCAGTTCTTC.

The chain has TRBV5-4 and TRBJ2-7; 8 nucleotides match TRBD1. The CDR3 has 14 amino acids. From germline, CDR1 is SGHNT and CDR2 YYREEE (reference sequence). V shed 0 bases and J 5 bases; nucleotides not matched to a gene: 4. The CDR3 region has the DNA TGTGCCAGCAGCTTGGGGACAGGGCTTGACGAGCAGTACTTC. Translation: CASSLGTGLDEQYF.

The chain combines TRBV3-1 (or the pseudogene TRBV3-2) with TRBJ2-1, with TRBD1 matching over 8 bases. The CDR3 is 15 residues long. Unmatched junction bases numbered 11, after V lost 8 bases and J lost 5 bases. CDR1 is LGHDT, CDR2 YNNKEL, per germline (reference sequence). In nucleotides, the CDR3 is TGTGCCAGCGGCCCTGGCAGGGGGCAAGACAATGAGCAGTTCTTC. Protein: CASGPGRGQDNEQFF.